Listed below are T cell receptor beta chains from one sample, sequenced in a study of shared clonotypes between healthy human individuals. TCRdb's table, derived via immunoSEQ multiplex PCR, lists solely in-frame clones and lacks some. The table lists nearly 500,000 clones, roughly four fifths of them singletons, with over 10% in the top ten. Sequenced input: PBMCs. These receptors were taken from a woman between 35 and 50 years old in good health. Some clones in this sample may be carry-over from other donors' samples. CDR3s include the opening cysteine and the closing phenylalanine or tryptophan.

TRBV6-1,CASSEWRGSEQYF
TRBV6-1,CASKKGARTEGPQHF
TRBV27,CARFLGQRNTEAFF
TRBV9,CASNPRASGNEQFF
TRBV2,CASKTSGIFTGELFF
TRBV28,CASSPIKGQGGTEAFF
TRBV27,CASSSSLAGVRETQYF
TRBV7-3,CASSLSSNTGELFF
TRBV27,CASSYSRGGELFF
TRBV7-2,CASSLAGLAGVGRDNEQFF
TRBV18,CASSPTQGISYNEQFF
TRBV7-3,CASSFGATDTQYF
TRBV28,CAGTLGGTSGSREQFF
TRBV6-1,CASKGREQYF
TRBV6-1,CASSESSGGVYEQYF
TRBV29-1,CSVGDPPENGFF
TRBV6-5,CASRPWTGGDQPQHF
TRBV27,CASSSSGALVDEQFF
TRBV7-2,CASSLGQTNTEAFF
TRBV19,CASRAHAGGDNEQFF
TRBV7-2,CASSPTGTSGSPQYF